A selection of T cell receptor beta chains follows, all from one sample in a study of T cells in Graves' hyperthyroidism and ophthalmopathy. From the multiplex PCR reads, TCRdb called clonotypes with MiXCR, one entry per CDR3 protein. This table holds 600,000 to 650,000 distinct CDR3 sequences, 15% to 20% found once. Sample: blood. These receptors were taken from a woman in her thirties with Graves' hyperthyroidism. CDR3s include the opening cysteine and the closing phenylalanine or tryptophan. Each record gives: CDR3 DNA, CDR3 protein, D gene, V gene, clone size, J gene. The D gene is left open where the match is weak. Clone size, where shown, is once, few, many, or a class for clones that have expanded.

DNA: TGTGCCAGCAGCTTTGGGGTATTGTACAACGAGCAGTACTTC; CDR3: CASSFGVLYNEQYF; D: -; V: TRBV7-9; size: -; J: TRBJ2-7
DNA: TGTGCCAGCAGCCAAGTGAAGGGCGGGTCCGAGCAGTACTTC; CDR3: CASSQVKGGSEQYF; D: -; V: TRBV3-1; size: -; J: TRBJ2-7
DNA: TGCAGTGCTAGTACCGGGCGGACCTCGGGTGACAATGAGCAGTTCTTC; CDR3: CSASTGRTSGDNEQFF; D: -; V: TRBV20-1; size: many; J: TRBJ2-1
DNA: TGTGCCAGCACGTATAGCGGGAAGAACACCGGGGAGCTGTTTTTT; CDR3: CASTYSGKNTGELFF; D: TRBD2; V: TRBV12-3/TRBV12-4; size: many; J: TRBJ2-2
DNA: TGTGCCAGCAGTGAACTTAGCGGGAACCCAGATACGCAGTATTTT; CDR3: CASSELSGNPDTQYF; D: TRBD2; V: TRBV6-1; size: many; J: TRBJ2-3
DNA: TGTGCCAGCAGCCCTTCAGGGGACAGTGGGGAGCAGTTCTTC; CDR3: CASSPSGDSGEQFF; D: TRBD1; V: TRBV7-9; size: many; J: TRBJ2-1
DNA: TGTGCCAGCATGGGGACTAGCGGGCGAAGTGGGGGTACCTACGAGCAGTACTTC; CDR3: CASMGTSGRSGGTYEQYF; D: TRBD2; V: TRBV6-2/TRBV6-3; size: many; J: TRBJ2-7
DNA: TGTGCCAGCAGCATAGGACTAGCGGGCGCCTCCTACGAGCAGTACTTC; CDR3: CASSIGLAGASYEQYF; D: TRBD2; V: TRBV7-9; size: many; J: TRBJ2-7
DNA: TGTGCCAGCAGCCCAGACCCCAGACAGGCGACCATAGCCAAAAACATTCAGTACTTC; CDR3: CASSPDPRQATIAKNIQYF; D: -; V: TRBV7-2; size: few; J: TRBJ2-4
DNA: TGTGCCAGACCCTGGGGGGATGAGGGATCAGGCCTTTTAGAGACCCAGTACTTC; CDR3: CARPWGDEGSGLLETQYF; D: -; V: TRBV27; size: many; J: TRBJ2-5
DNA: TGTGCCAGCAGTGTGCAGGGGCGGGGGGGGTATCAGCCCCAGCATTTT; CDR3: CASSVQGRGGYQPQHF; D: -; V: TRBV2; size: many; J: TRBJ1-5
DNA: TGTGCCAGCAGTGTAAAGACTAGCGGGATTAGCGCCTACAATGAGCAGTTCTTC; CDR3: CASSVKTSGISAYNEQFF; D: TRBD2; V: TRBV2; size: many; J: TRBJ2-1
DNA: TGTGCCAGCAGCCTTTTGGATATAGGCGGGGAGCTGTTTTTT; CDR3: CASSLLDIGGELFF; D: -; V: TRBV12-3/TRBV12-4; size: -; J: TRBJ2-2
DNA: TGTGCCAGTAGTATCGGCAGCCAAGAGACCCAGTACTTC; CDR3: CASSIGSQETQYF; D: -; V: TRBV19; size: few; J: TRBJ2-5
DNA: TGTGCCAGCACCCATAGCGGGATCAACCTGGAGACCCAGTACTTC; CDR3: CASTHSGINLETQYF; D: TRBD2; V: TRBV12-3/TRBV12-4; size: many; J: TRBJ2-5
DNA: TGTGCCAGCAGCTACGGGACGCGGTACAATGAGCAGTTCTTC; CDR3: CASSYGTRYNEQFF; D: -; V: TRBV5-4; size: few; J: TRBJ2-1
DNA: TGTGCCAGCAGCTTAGATAATGGCTACAATGAGCAGTTCTTC; CDR3: CASSLDNGYNEQFF; D: -; V: TRBV7-2; size: many; J: TRBJ2-1
DNA: TGTGCCAGCAGTACAGGGGGTGATCAGCCCCAGCATTTT; CDR3: CASSTGGDQPQHF; D: TRBD1; V: TRBV12-3/TRBV12-4; size: many; J: TRBJ1-5
DNA: TGCAGTGCGGGGGGTGGGGACCCTGGCTACACCTTC; CDR3: CSAGGGDPGYTF; D: -; V: TRBV20-1; size: few; J: TRBJ1-2
DNA: TGCAGCGTTGAAGTTCGAGGCCCCACCGAGCAGTACTTC; CDR3: CSVEVRGPTEQYF; D: -; V: TRBV29-1; size: -; J: TRBJ2-7
DNA: TGTGCCAGCAGTTTCCAGGTCCGAAACACCATATATTTT; CDR3: CASSFQVRNTIYF; D: -; V: TRBV12-3/TRBV12-4; size: -; J: TRBJ1-3
DNA: TGTGCCGGGGATAGTGGCCAAACCAATGAGCAGTTCTTC; CDR3: CAGDSGQTNEQFF; D: -; V: TRBV30; size: many; J: TRBJ2-1
DNA: TGCGCCAGCAGCCTCTTGGTCGATGAGCAGTTCTTC; CDR3: CASSLLVDEQFF; D: -; V: TRBV5-1; size: few; J: TRBJ2-1
DNA: TGTGCCTGGATGGGACAGGTGGGGGAGACCCAGTACTTC; CDR3: CAWMGQVGETQYF; D: TRBD1; V: TRBV30; size: few; J: TRBJ2-5
DNA: TGTGCCAGCAGGAGCAGTTATAGCAATCAGCCCCAGCATTTT; CDR3: CASRSSYSNQPQHF; D: -; V: TRBV28; size: many; J: TRBJ1-5
DNA: TGTGCCAGCAGTCCCAAGGACACCCTGGGCGGCGAGCAGTACTTC; CDR3: CASSPKDTLGGEQYF; D: -; V: TRBV27; size: -; J: TRBJ2-7
DNA: TGTGCCAGCAAAACCCTAGCGGGACGGTACAATGAGCAGTTCTTC; CDR3: CASKTLAGRYNEQFF; D: TRBD2; V: TRBV28; size: many; J: TRBJ2-1
DNA: TGTGCCAGTAAAATCGGGACAGGTCCCAATGAGCAGTTCTTC; CDR3: CASKIGTGPNEQFF; D: TRBD1; V: TRBV19; size: -; J: TRBJ2-1
DNA: TGTGCCAGCAGGGCTCCTCAGAGGGCAGATACGCAGTATTTT; CDR3: CASRAPQRADTQYF; D: -; V: TRBV28; size: many; J: TRBJ2-3
DNA: TGTGCCAGCTCACCAATCAGCCCTAACACTGAAGCTTTCTTT; CDR3: CASSPISPNTEAFF; D: -; V: TRBV18; size: many; J: TRBJ1-1
DNA: TGCAGTGCTCCCCCACAGGGATACACTGAAGCTTTCTTT; CDR3: CSAPPQGYTEAFF; D: -; V: TRBV20-1; size: -; J: TRBJ1-1
DNA: TGTGCCAGCAGCTTAGTGGGGGGCGGTTACGAGCAGTACTTC; CDR3: CASSLVGGGYEQYF; D: -; V: TRBV7-9; size: many; J: TRBJ2-7
DNA: TGTGCCAGCAGCGTAGGGACAGGGTTTTTTGGCACTGAAGCTTTCTTT; CDR3: CASSVGTGFFGTEAFF; D: TRBD1; V: TRBV9; size: many; J: TRBJ1-1
DNA: TGTGCCAGCAGCTTAGAGATTTGGGGAGGCACTGAAGCTTTCTTT; CDR3: CASSLEIWGGTEAFF; D: -; V: TRBV7-2; size: few; J: TRBJ1-1
DNA: TGCAGCGTTGGCAGGGGGCTGGATGAAAAACTGTTTTTT; CDR3: CSVGRGLDEKLFF; D: TRBD1; V: TRBV29-1; size: -; J: TRBJ1-4
DNA: TGTGCCACCAGCAGAGGAAATAGAGGAGGGCACAATGAGCAGTTCTTC; CDR3: CATSRGNRGGHNEQFF; D: -; V: TRBV15; size: -; J: TRBJ2-1
DNA: TGCAGTGCTTCTACAGGGAGATTGTATGGCTACACCTTC; CDR3: CSASTGRLYGYTF; D: -; V: TRBV20-1; size: few; J: TRBJ1-2
DNA: TGTGCCAGCAGTAGGCTGGGGGGAAGTGAGACCCAGTACTTC; CDR3: CASSRLGGSETQYF; D: -; V: TRBV12-3/TRBV12-4; size: few; J: TRBJ2-5
DNA: TGTGCCAGCAGTTTTAGTCGACAAGCCGCCCTTGGGGAGACCCAGTACTTC; CDR3: CASSFSRQAALGETQYF; D: -; V: TRBV27; size: many; J: TRBJ2-5
DNA: TGTGCCAGCAGCTTGGGGGGACGGGAGGAGCAGTTCTTC; CDR3: CASSLGGREEQFF; D: -; V: TRBV5-5; size: -; J: TRBJ2-1
DNA: TGTGCCAGCAGCCAAGAGCCCTCCGGCAACCATCAGCCCCAGCATTTT; CDR3: CASSQEPSGNHQPQHF; D: -; V: TRBV4-2; size: -; J: TRBJ1-5
DNA: TGCAGTGCTAGTCCAGGACAGGGGATGGAGACCCAGTACTTC; CDR3: CSASPGQGMETQYF; D: TRBD1; V: TRBV20-1; size: few; J: TRBJ2-5
DNA: TGTGCCAGCACCCTAACCCCAGCAGTGGGTACGGAAGCTTTCTTT; CDR3: CASTLTPAVGTEAFF; D: -; V: TRBV6-1; size: many; J: TRBJ1-1
DNA: TGTGCCACCTCGCCGGGCGATTCCTATGGCTACACCTTC; CDR3: CATSPGDSYGYTF; D: -; V: TRBV28; size: -; J: TRBJ1-2
DNA: TGTGCCTGGAGTGTGGGACAGAATAATTCACCCCTCCACTTT; CDR3: CAWSVGQNNSPLHF; D: TRBD1; V: TRBV30; size: -; J: TRBJ1-6
DNA: TGTGCCAGTAGCAAACGCGGGACTAGCGTCTACAATGAGCAGTTCTTC; CDR3: CASSKRGTSVYNEQFF; D: TRBD2; V: TRBV19; size: -; J: TRBJ2-1
DNA: TGTGCCAGCAGCTCCCTGACCGACGCGAACACCGGGGAGCTGTTTTTT; CDR3: CASSSLTDANTGELFF; D: -; V: TRBV5-6; size: -; J: TRBJ2-2
DNA: TGCGCCAGCAGCTTGGCCCGATATGGTTCACCCCTCCACTTT; CDR3: CASSLARYGSPLHF; D: -; V: TRBV5-1; size: few; J: TRBJ1-6
DNA: TGTGCCAGCAGCGTAGATAGGACAGGGTATGAGCAGTTCTTC; CDR3: CASSVDRTGYEQFF; D: TRBD1; V: TRBV9; size: -; J: TRBJ2-1
DNA: TGCGCCAGCAGCCACTCTAGATTCAATCAGCCCCAGCATTTT; CDR3: CASSHSRFNQPQHF; D: -; V: TRBV4-1; size: few; J: TRBJ1-5
DNA: TGCAGTGCTAGAGGTGTGGGACAAAACATTCAGTACTTC; CDR3: CSARGVGQNIQYF; D: -; V: TRBV20-1; size: many; J: TRBJ2-4
DNA: TGTGCCACCAGCAGAGCCAATCTTAATTCACCCCTCCACTTT; CDR3: CATSRANLNSPLHF; D: -; V: TRBV15; size: -; J: TRBJ1-6
DNA: TGCAGTGCTAGAGATCCGCCGAACACCGGGGAGCTGTTTTTT; CDR3: CSARDPPNTGELFF; D: -; V: TRBV20-1; size: many; J: TRBJ2-2
DNA: TGTGCCAGCAGCGTAGCTATGTCGACCAATGAGCAGTTCTTC; CDR3: CASSVAMSTNEQFF; D: -; V: TRBV9; size: -; J: TRBJ2-1
DNA: TGTGCCAGCAGCTTCAGGCCGTACTCCTACGAGCAGTACTTC; CDR3: CASSFRPYSYEQYF; D: -; V: TRBV5-6; size: few; J: TRBJ2-7